Given below is one T cell receptor beta chain in context. Its antigen is not identified. Clones were read by immunoSEQ multiplex PCR, and TCRdb kept only the in-frame ones, dropping some. The profile shows tens of thousands of clones, approximately 87% of them singletons. The data were taken from a study of a mutant IDH1 vaccine in newly diagnosed glioma. General study results and limits: Across multiple MHC alleles, approximately 93% of patients had vaccine-induced responses.

The CDR3 sequence is 13 residues long. Germline trimming cut 3 bases from V and 2 bases from J; bases unmatched to any gene: 0. Germline CDR1 is MNHNS and CDR2 is SASEGT. Time point of the sample: week 23, last vaccination. Vaccination used 300 ug of mutant IDH1 20-mer peptide per dose, with topical imiquimod. The sequence derives from a man between 18 and 29 years old with glioma. The chain has TRBV6-1 and TRBJ2-7; 8 nucleotides align to TRBD1. The sequenced sample was PBMCs, obtained from a glioma patient whose treatment included an IDH1 peptide vaccine. CDR3 residues: CASSEGQAYEQYF. DNA for the CDR3: TGTGCCAGCAGTGAGGGACAGGCCTACGAGCAGTACTTC.